Below are 31 T cell receptor beta chains sequenced from a single sample in a study of blood T cells in healthy people across ages. Next came a second PCR, run for about 7 to 12 cycles, which used a sample-barcoded 5' primer along with a J-beta primer mix. TCRdb ran MiXCR on the 5' RACE reads and lists one entry per CDR3 protein. There are some 900,000 distinct CDR3 sequences in the sample; 48% occur only once, and about an eighth lies in the top ten. Input material: blood. The receptors stem from a man aged 25 to 40 in good health.

The CDR3 DNA sequence: TGTGCCAGCAGCCGGGGGAGCCATGTCGGCTACACCTTC. Amino acids: CASSRGSHVGYTF. The chain employs TRBV3-1 and TRBJ1-2; tentative D call: TRBD1 (5 bases). This CDR3 contains 13 residues. V dropped 4 bases and J dropped 8 bases, with 14 bases sitting between them. Germline V gives CDR1 LGHDT, CDR2 YNNKEL (reference sequence).

The gene calls are TRBV28 and TRBJ2-7; D remains ambiguous. Trimming took 5 bases from V and 4 from J, leaving 15 bases between them. The germline CDR1 and CDR2 sequences are MDHEN and SYDVKM. This CDR3 is built from 14 residues. The CDR3 here is CASSPPMGIYEQYF. The CDR3 region has the DNA TGTGCCAGCAGTCCCCCGATGGGGATTTACGAGCAGTACTTC.

This clonotype has more than one count but fewer than ten. V and J are TRBV3-1 and TRBJ1-2; 7 bases are shared with TRBD1. V shed 1 base, J shed 6 bases, and the junction held 5 bases outside the gene matches. The CDR3 is 14 residues long. Germline CDR1 and CDR2: LGHDT and YNNKEL (reference sequence). The CDR3 region is CASSQAQGRHGYTF. In nucleotides, the CDR3 is TGTGCCAGCAGCCAAGCACAGGGGAGACATGGCTACACCTTC. Drawing the rest from reference TRBV3-1 and TRBJ1-2, the complete variable domain is DTAVSQTPKYLVTQMGNDKSIKCEQNLGHDTMYWYKQDSKKFLKIMFSYNNKELIINETVPNRFSPKSPDKAHLNLHINSLELGDSAVYFCASSQAQGRHGYTFGSGTRLTVV.

V is TRBV12-3 or TRBV12-4 and J is TRBJ2-7; 9 nucleotides agree with TRBD1. The CDR3 has 17 amino acids. The V gene end was trimmed by 6 bases and the J gene end by 5 bases; junction bases not matched to a gene: 17. CDR3 region: CASSPTITWDREHEQYF. The CDR3 DNA is TGTGCCAGCAGCCCCACGATAACTTGGGACAGGGAGCACGAGCAGTACTTC.

The CDR3 sequence is CASMGSSYEQYF. CDR3 DNA: TGTGCCAGCATGGGAAGTTCCTACGAGCAGTACTTC. The rearrangement joins TRBV27 to TRBJ2-7; D gene uncertain. Trimming took off 7 bases at V and 1 base at J, with 8 bases between the two ends. The CDR3 runs 12 residues. CDR1 MNHEY and CDR2 SMNVEV come from the germline V gene (reference sequence).

This chain links TRBV6-5 with TRBJ2-1, with TRBD2 matching over 8 bases. The CDR3 consists of 15 residues. The germline CDR1 and CDR2 sequences are MNHEY and SVGAGI. V lost 5 bases to trimming and J lost 7 bases; unmatched junction nucleotides: 10. DNA of the CDR3: TGTGCCAGCAGTAACGGGGGGGCGGGTTGGAATGAGCAGTTCTTC. It yields the protein CASSNGGAGWNEQFF.

This chain connects TRBV27 to TRBJ2-3, with D uncertain. The ends were cut back, 4 bases at V and 1 base at J, with 12 bases in the middle. Germline CDR1 reads MNHEY; CDR2 reads SMNVEV (reference sequence). This CDR3 comprises 15 residues. The CDR3 region has the DNA TGTGCCAGCAGTTCCTTGGGGATTGGCACAGATACGCAGTATTTT. It yields the protein CASSSLGIGTDTQYF.

This clonotype was observed a few times. V is TRBV12-3 or TRBV12-4 and J is TRBJ2-7; 10 bases match TRBD2. The CDR3 is 15 amino acids. With V trimmed by 5 bases and J by 0 bases, 4 bases remained unmatched. CDR3 nucleotides: TGTGCCAGCAGTGATACTAGCGGGGACTCCTACGAGCAGTACTTC. Translation gives CASSDTSGDSYEQYF.

The CDR3 DNA reads as TGTGCCAGCAGCCAAGCCGCCGGGACACTCAATCAGCCCCAGCATTTT. This codes for CASSQAAGTLNQPQHF. V gene TRBV4-2 combines with J gene TRBJ1-5; possible D gene TRBD1, 6 bases. V lost 1 base and J lost 3, with 13 bases in between. Germline-derived CDR1 and CDR2 are LGHNA and YNFKEQ. This CDR3 is 16 amino acids long.

This chain connects TRBV5-1 to TRBJ2-1; 9 bases agree with TRBD1. The CDR3 spans 15 residues. Trimming at V came to 1 base and at J to 7 bases, leaving 6 bases not matched to a gene. Germline CDR1 reads SGHRS; CDR2 reads YFSETQ. The CDR3 DNA sequence: TGCGCCAGCAGCTTGACAGGAGGGACAGGGAATGAGCAGTTCTTC. It specifies CASSLTGGTGNEQFF. Together with reference TRBV5-1 and TRBJ2-1, the CDR3 gives the full variable domain: KAGVTQTPRYLIKTRGQQVTLSCSPISGHRSVSWYQQTPGQGLQFLFEYFSETQRNKGNFPGRFSGRQFSNSRSEMNVSTLELGDSALYLCASSLTGGTGNEQFFGPGTRLTVL.

The genes are TRBV11-3 and TRBJ2-1; D may correspond to TRBD1 or TRBD2 (6 bases each). This CDR3 spans 16 amino acids. V shed 4 bases and J shed 6 bases, with 19 bases lying between them. Germline V CDR1 and CDR2: SGHNT, YENEEA. CDR3 bases: TGTGCCAGCAGCTCCGAGGGGGGCGTATCGTTCAATGAGCAGTTCTTC. It encodes CASSSEGGVSFNEQFF. Combining the CDR3 with reference TRBV11-3 and TRBJ2-1 gives the whole variable domain EAGVVQSPRYKIIEKKQPVAFWCNPISGHNTLYWYLQNLGQGPELLIRYENEEAVDDSQLPKDRFSAERLKGVDSTLKIQPAELGDSAVYLCASSSEGGVSFNEQFFGPGTRLTVL.

This clonotype was seen a handful of times. This chain connects TRBV6-1 to TRBJ2-7; TRBD1 matches at 7 bases. The better agreement between TRBJ2-5 and the DNA end casts doubt on the J call. CDR1 and CDR2 from the germline V gene are MNHNS and SASEGT. The CDR3 runs 16 residues. CDR3 sequence reads: CASSEWLTGLFETQYF. As DNA, the CDR3 is TGTGCCAGCAGTGAATGGTTGACAGGGTTGTTCGAGACCCAGTACTTC.

This clonotype appeared a few times. The V gene is TRBV20-1, the J gene TRBJ1-5, with 7 bases lining up with TRBD1. The germline CDR1 and CDR2 sequences are DFQATT and SNEGSKA (reference sequence). The CDR3 runs to 16 residues. J was trimmed by 4 bases and V by 3 bases; bases with no gene match: 12. CDR3: CSARRGQARWNQPQHF. CDR3 nucleotides: TGCAGTGCTAGGAGAGGACAGGCCCGATGGAATCAGCCCCAGCATTTT.

The J gene is TRBJ2-3, the V gene TRBV7-8; 8 bases fit TRBD2. Germline V CDR1 and CDR2: SGHVS, FQNEAQ. With V trimmed by 2 bases and J by 2 bases, 9 bases remained unmatched. The CDR3 length is 17 residues. CDR3 in DNA: TGTGCCAGCAGCTTACGACGGCGGGGGGCGACCACAGATACGCAGTATTTT. This codes for CASSLRRRGATTDTQYF.

The chain has TRBV2 and TRBJ2-1; D not certain. CDR3 length: 15 residues. The germline gives CDR1 SNHLY, CDR2 FYNNEI. Trimming left V 0 bases short and J 6 bases short, with 12 bases between. CDR3 sequence (DNA): TGTGCCAGCAGTGAAGCGCATAGGGTTCTCAATGAGCAGTTCTTC. It is translated as CASSEAHRVLNEQFF.

The chain couples TRBV7-2 to TRBJ1-1, with unresolved D. The CDR3 spans 16 residues. The V and J ends lost 5 bases and 0 bases respectively, with 16 bases between them. Germline CDR1 is SGHTA and CDR2 is FQGNSA. The CDR3: CASSRSVLIMNTEAFF. The DNA of the CDR3 is TGTGCCAGCAGCCGATCCGTCTTGATTATGAACACTGAAGCTTTCTTT.

Many counts were recorded for this clonotype. The rearrangement uses TRBV5-1 and TRBJ1-2; D not certain. The V gene lost 5 bases and the J gene lost 3 bases, with 14 bases spanning the gap. This CDR3 is built from 14 residues. Germline V lookup: CDR1 SGHRS, CDR2 YFSETQ. The CDR3 DNA follows: TGCGCCAGCAGTTGGCTGGTTACGGACTATGGCTACACCTTC. Amino acid sequence: CASSWLVTDYGYTF.

The CDR3 here is CASSLGGPYEQFF. In DNA, the CDR3 is TGTGCCAGCAGCCTTGGGGGGCCTTATGAGCAGTTCTTC. The chain is built from TRBV28 and TRBJ2-1; D may correspond to TRBD1 or TRBD2 (6 bases each). This CDR3 has 13 amino acids. In germline, CDR1 is MDHEN, CDR2 SYDVKM. V lost 6 bases and J 8 bases, leaving 14 bases between the germline ends.

The CDR3 region is CASSGKAYNEQYF. CDR3 nucleotides: TGTGCCAGTAGCGGGAAAGCCTACAATGAGCAGTACTTC. The chain links TRBV6-5 to TRBJ2-1; 8 positions agree with TRBD2. TRBJ2-7 explains the end of the DNA better; the J call may be wrong. CDR1 MNHEY and CDR2 SVGAGI come from the germline V gene. The CDR3 consists of 13 residues.

J is TRBJ2-3 and V is TRBV7-9; 9 bases are a match to TRBD1. V shed 4 bases, J shed 1 base, and the junction held 6 bases outside the gene matches. This CDR3 comprises 16 residues. Germline values: CDR1 SEHNR, CDR2 FQNEAQ (reference sequence). The CDR3 reads CASSSGTGSGTDTQYF. The DNA of the CDR3 is TGTGCCAGCAGCTCCGGGACAGGGTCGGGCACAGATACGCAGTATTTT.

The genes are TRBV7-2 and TRBJ1-4; weak D call: TRBD1 (6 bases). This CDR3 is 16 amino acids long. In germline, CDR1 is SGHTA, CDR2 FQGNSA. V lost 5 bases to trimming and J lost 5 bases, with 18 bases between them. This chain's CDR3 is CASSQLGHSPNEKLFF. The CDR3 DNA follows: TGTGCCAGCAGCCAATTGGGACACTCACCGAATGAAAAACTGTTTTTT.

V and J are TRBV5-5 and TRBJ2-3, with TRBD1 identical over 9 bases. J lost 5 bases, V lost 0 bases, and 7 bases had no gene match. Per the germline V gene, CDR1 is SGHKS and CDR2 is YYEKEE (reference sequence). The CDR3 totals 16 residues. The CDR3 DNA is TGTGCCAGCAGCTTGGAGGACAGGGGTTTTGTAGATACGCAGTATTTT. Translated: CASSLEDRGFVDTQYF.

This clonotype was recorded a few times. V and J are TRBV7-9 and TRBJ2-1; D unclear. The germline CDR1 and CDR2 sequences are SEHNR and FQNEAQ (reference sequence). The CDR3 has 13 residues. Trimming cost V 1 base and J 6 bases, with 7 bases left between them. Written as DNA, the CDR3 is TGTGCCAGCAGCTTAGAGGTGTTCAATGAGCAGTTCTTC. It yields the protein CASSLEVFNEQFF.

This clonotype is medium-sized within its sample. The rearrangement links TRBV20-1 to TRBJ2-7; 8 bases agree with TRBD1. V lost 0 bases, J lost 3 bases, and 1 base stayed unmatched. Germline V CDR1 and CDR2: DFQATT, SNEGSKA (reference sequence). The CDR3 length is 13 residues. CDR3 amino acids: CSAREDRDYEQYF. CDR3 bases: TGCAGTGCTAGAGAGGACAGGGACTACGAGCAGTACTTC.

The chain employs TRBV11-2 and TRBJ2-1; D may be TRBD1 or TRBD2 (6 bases each). CDR1 and CDR2 (germline): SGHAT, FQNNGV. V gave up 4 bases and J gave up 5 bases, with 15 bases separating them. The CDR3 is 15 amino acids. The CDR3 reads CASSSNLGGHNEQFF. The CDR3 bases are TGTGCCAGCAGCTCAAACCTCGGGGGCCACAATGAGCAGTTCTTC.

The chain combines TRBV5-1 with TRBJ2-3; either TRBD1 or TRBD2 may fit D (5 bases each). The CDR3 has 16 residues. The V and J ends lost 4 bases and 4 bases respectively, with 19 bases between them. The germline V gene encodes CDR1 SGHRS and CDR2 YFSETQ. Written as DNA, the CDR3 is TGCGCCAGCAGCGCCTCCCGGGGCCTTTGGCCAGATACGCAGTATTTT. It translates to CASSASRGLWPDTQYF.

The V gene is TRBV24-1, the J gene TRBJ2-1, with TRBD2 identical over 9 bases. Germline CDR1 is KGHDR and CDR2 is SFDVKD. V trimming: 5 bases; J trimming: 8 bases; junction bases outside the gene matches: 18. This CDR3 comprises 18 residues. In DNA, the CDR3 is TGTGCCACCAGTGGTCCTACTGTAGCGGGGGCCGTTGGAGATGAGCAGTTCTTC. It translates to CATSGPTVAGAVGDEQFF.

This chain links TRBV6-5 with TRBJ1-4; 7 nucleotides agree with TRBD1. Germline lookup yields CDR1 MNHEY and CDR2 SVGAGI. This CDR3 contains 16 residues. V shed 7 bases and J 0 bases; nucleotides not matched to a gene: 8. The CDR3 DNA follows: TGTGCCAGCACGGCCAACAGGGGTGCAACTAATGAAAAACTGTTTTTT. Protein sequence: CASTANRGATNEKLFF.

This clonotype has only a few counts. A junction boundary mismatches the germline segment, possibly from a read error. The chain has TRBV7-7 and TRBJ2-5, with D maybe TRBD2 (5 bases). CDR3 length equals 14 residues. The germline CDR1 and CDR2 sequences are SSHAT and FNYEAQ (reference sequence). CDR3 residues: CASSQSRGQEAQYF. CDR3 coding DNA: TGTGCTAGCAGCCAATCTCGAGGGCAAGAGGCCCAGTACTTC.

This rearrangement joins TRBV20-1 to TRBJ2-2, with a weak D call TRBD1 (6 bases). The CDR3 contains 16 residues. CDR1 and CDR2 from the germline V gene are DFQATT and SNEGSKA (reference sequence). The V gene lost 0 bases and the J gene lost 3 bases, with 14 bases spanning the gap. The CDR3 DNA is TGCAGTGCTAGAGATCCCCAGGGGCAGGACACCGGGGAGCTGTTTTTT. Encoded protein: CSARDPQGQDTGELFF.

J is TRBJ2-1 and V is TRBV25-1; the match to TRBD2 covers 8 bases. Germline CDR1 reads MGHDK; CDR2 reads SYGVNS. The junction had 8 bases not matched to a gene; V was cut back by 4 bases and J by 0 bases. This CDR3 has 17 amino acids. CDR3 DNA sequence: TGTGCCAGCAGTGGGACCCTCGGGGGGGGCTCCTACAATGAGCAGTTCTTC. Its translation is CASSGTLGGGSYNEQFF.